Shown below are 17 T cell receptor beta chains from a single sample sequenced in a study of T cell responses to AZD1222 COVID-19 vaccine. The table came from immunoSEQ multiplex PCR; TCRdb's copy has only in-frame clones and leaves some out. The sample contains 96,000 or so clones, around 89% of which appear only once. The sequencing used peripheral blood, collected on day 0 of AZD1222 vaccination. The receptors derive from an adult in good health.

The genes are TRBV10-3 and TRBJ2-7; D might be TRBD2 (5 bases). The CDR3 loop spans 11 amino acids. V was cut by 8 bases and J by 4 bases, with 9 bases left in between. From germline, CDR1 is ENHRY and CDR2 SYGVKD. The CDR3 protein is CAIRGSYEQYF. In nucleotides, the CDR3 is TGTGCCATCCGGGGATCGTACGAGCAGTACTTC.

This chain joins TRBV5-5 and TRBJ2-2; 7 nucleotides match TRBD1. The CDR3 is made up of 14 amino acids. Germline V gives CDR1 SGHKS, CDR2 YYEKEE (reference sequence). V gave up 4 bases and J gave up 4 bases; unmatched junction bases: 4. CDR3 sequence: CASSPDRPTGELFF. CDR3 DNA sequence: TGTGCCAGCAGCCCGGACAGGCCCACCGGGGAGCTGTTTTTT. The whole variable domain, filled in from reference TRBV5-5 and TRBJ2-2, reads DAGVTQSPTHLIKTRGQQVTLRCSPISGHKSVSWYQQVLGQGPQFIFQYYEKEERGRGNFPDRFSARQFPNYSSELNVNALLLGDSALYLCASSPDRPTGELFFGEGSRLTVL.

The chain has TRBV2 and TRBJ1-2; D is ambiguous. V was clipped by 5 bases and J by 1 base, with 17 bases between them. The germline V gene encodes CDR1 SNHLY and CDR2 FYNNEI. The CDR3 runs to 16 residues. This CDR3 is CASSPGGRGNNYGYTF. Written as DNA, the CDR3 is TGTGCCAGCAGTCCTGGAGGGCGAGGAAATAACTATGGCTACACCTTC.

The rearrangement joins TRBV12-3 or TRBV12-4 to TRBJ1-1; maybe TRBD1 (6 bases). The CDR3 sequence is 13 residues long. V was pared by 7 bases and J by 0 bases, with 9 bases between. The CDR3 spells CASTGQMNTEAFF. CDR3 nucleotides: TGTGCCAGCACGGGACAAATGAACACTGAAGCTTTCTTT.

The gene calls are TRBV7-6 and TRBJ2-5; 8 bases are a match to TRBD2. The CDR3 extends over 14 amino acids. Germline V gives CDR1 SGHVS, CDR2 FNYEAQ. J lost 4 bases, V lost 4 bases, and 5 bases had no gene match. For the CDR3, the DNA is TGTGCCAGCAGCTCAGGACTAGCTTCAGAGACCCAGTACTTC. Translation gives CASSSGLASETQYF.

The rearrangement links TRBV11-1 to TRBJ1-1; TRBD1 matches at 7 bases. Germline CDR1 reads SGHAT; CDR2 reads FQDESV (reference sequence). The CDR3 sequence is 15 residues long. The J segment lost 7 bases and the V segment lost 0 bases, leaving 8 bases of the junction unmatched. CDR3 residues: CASSLAPRGQGEAFF. CDR3 nucleotides: TGTGCCAGCAGCTTAGCGCCAAGGGGGCAAGGTGAAGCTTTCTTT.

This chain uses TRBV6-1 with TRBJ1-2; 8 bases agree with TRBD1. Losses at the gene ends were 3 bases for V and 3 bases for J; bases not matched to a gene: 9. The CDR3 length is 16 residues. CDR1 is MNHNS and CDR2 is SASEGT in the germline V gene. CDR3 residues: CASSEPGQGPHYGYTF. The DNA of the CDR3 is TGTGCCAGCAGTGAGCCCGGACAGGGCCCCCACTATGGCTACACCTTC.

The chain employs TRBV30 and TRBJ2-7, with D maybe TRBD1 (6 bases). There are 14 residues in the CDR3. The germline CDR1 and CDR2 sequences are GTSNPN and SVGIG (reference sequence). V shed 3 bases and J shed 3 bases, with 15 bases lying between them. The CDR3 nucleotides read TGTGCCTGGAGGGGGAACAGGGTAGGCTACGAGCAGTACTTC. Its protein is CAWRGNRVGYEQYF.

The chain employs TRBV29-1 and TRBJ1-3, with a weak D call TRBD1 (5 bases). Trimming took 3 bases from V and 0 from J, leaving 18 bases between them. This CDR3 is built from 17 residues. From germline, CDR1 is SQVTM and CDR2 ANQGSEA. The CDR3 DNA reads as TGCAGCGTTGAGTCCTGGGGCAGGGCGAGCTCTGGAAACACCATATATTTT. Protein: CSVESWGRASSGNTIYF.

The chain is built from TRBV29-1 and TRBJ1-5, with D perhaps matching TRBD1 (6 bases). The CDR3 has 14 residues. V lost 4 bases to trimming and J lost 3 bases, with 13 bases between them. Germline V gives CDR1 SQVTM, CDR2 ANQGSEA. The CDR3 DNA reads TGCAGCGTTGGGGAAGGGGGGATCAATCAGCCCCAGCATTTT. It codes for CSVGEGGINQPQHF. Filled out from reference TRBV29-1 and TRBJ1-5, the complete variable domain reads SAVISQKPSRDICQRGTSLTIQCQVDSQVTMMFWYRQQPGQSLTLIATANQGSEATYESGFVIDKFPISRPNLTFSTLTVSNMSPEDSSIYLCSVGEGGINQPQHFGDGTRLSIL.

The rearrangement joins TRBV7-2 to TRBJ2-5, with TRBD2 identical over 7 bases. Trimming cost V 5 bases and J 5 bases; bases outside gene matches: 11. The CDR3 is made up of 15 amino acids. Germline V gene lookup returns CDR1 SGHTA and CDR2 FQGNSA. CDR3 in DNA: TGTGCCAGCAGCCCCTCGGTGATGGGGGGGGAGACCCAGTACTTC. Encoded protein: CASSPSVMGGETQYF.

The V call is TRBV9, the J call TRBJ1-4; maybe TRBD1 (5 bases). The CDR3 runs to 13 residues. Germline assignment: CDR1 SGDLS and CDR2 YYNGEE. V was trimmed by 1 base and J by 7 bases, leaving 8 bases between them. The CDR3 nucleotides are TGTGCCAGCAGCGTACGGGGGAGTGAAAAACTGTTTTTT. Translated, it gives CASSVRGSEKLFF.

The rearrangement uses TRBV29-1 and TRBJ2-1; D assignment may be TRBD1 or TRBD2 (5 bases each). The V gene lost 3 bases and the J gene lost 7 bases, with 16 bases spanning the gap. Per the germline V gene, CDR1 is SQVTM and CDR2 is ANQGSEA. The CDR3 runs 14 residues. The DNA of the CDR3 is TGCAGCGTTGAGACCCGGGATCCAGGGAATGAGCAGTTCTTC. Translation gives CSVETRDPGNEQFF.

The chain couples TRBV9 to TRBJ2-3; TRBD2 might be the D (5 bases). Germline CDR1 SGDLS, CDR2 YYNGEE. With 4 bases removed from V and 0 bases from J, the gap between germline ends came to 9 bases. This CDR3 is 14 amino acids long. CDR3: CASSPRTSTDTQYF. DNA of the CDR3: TGTGCCAGCAGCCCAAGGACTAGCACAGATACGCAGTATTTT.

V and J are TRBV4-1 and TRBJ1-1; D is unclear. This CDR3 spans 14 amino acids. Germline V gene lookup returns CDR1 MGHRA and CDR2 YSYEKL. The V and J ends lost 7 bases and 4 bases respectively, with 16 bases between them. Here the CDR3 reads CASTPLRVTTEAFF. The CDR3 DNA reads TGCGCCAGCACCCCCCTGCGGGTAACCACTGAAGCTTTCTTT.

CDR3: CASSIRTGLAGADTQYF. The CDR3 DNA sequence: TGTGCCAGTAGTATAAGGACAGGGCTAGCGGGGGCAGATACGCAGTATTTT. This sequence joins TRBV19 and TRBJ2-3, with 10 bases aligning to TRBD2. V lost 2 bases and J lost 4; bases outside the gene matches: 9. The CDR3 length is 17 residues. CDR1 and CDR2 (germline): LNHDA, SQIVND (reference sequence).

About this clone: One end of the junction fails to match germline, which may point to a read error. The J gene is TRBJ2-3, the V gene TRBV7-7, with TRBD2 matching over 8 bases. This CDR3 comprises 15 residues. Germline V gene sequence: CDR1 SSHAT, CDR2 FNYEAQ (reference sequence). CDR3 protein: CASSLLSGGVDTQYF. The CDR3 bases are TGTGCTAGCAGCTTATTGAGCGGGGGAGTCGATACGCAGTATTTT.